One sample yielded the 25 T cell receptor beta chains listed below, sequenced in a study of T cell clonality in common variable immunodeficiency. The assay was immunoSEQ multiplex PCR, and TCRdb's table has in-frame clones only and misses some. The sample offers 35,000 or so clones and no singletons, the top ten holding 3%. The sample comprised peripheral blood mononuclear cells. The receptor set was obtained from a person aged 18-70 years in good health.

This clone was seen at least ten times. The read finishes 3 residues shy of the CDR3 end, and the germline J gene is used to complete it. The rearrangement links TRBV20-1 to TRBJ2-4; tentatively, D is TRBD1 or TRBD2 (5 bases each). This CDR3 has 13 residues. Trimming left V 6 bases short and J 3 bases short, with 12 bases between. Germline V gene data show CDR1 as DFQATT and CDR2 as SNEGSKA (reference sequence). The CDR3: CSADNRDKNIQYF. CDR3 bases read: TGCAGTGCGGACAACCGGGACAAAAACATT.

This clone was counted at least ten times. The observed sequence ends 3 residues before the CDR3 terminus, with the missing tail filled in from the germline J gene. The chain combines TRBV5-1 with TRBJ2-5, with a possible D match to TRBD2 (6 bases). The CDR3 runs to 13 residues. Germline assignment: CDR1 SGHRS and CDR2 YFSETQ. V was pared by 3 bases and J by 2 bases, with 8 bases between. This chain's CDR3 is CASSSGVQETQYF. The sequenced CDR3 bases are TGCGCCAGCAGCTCGGGGGTACAAGAGACC.

This clone occurred many times. The CDR3 extends 3 residues past the end of the read, so its final part is completed from the germline J gene. J is TRBJ2-1 and V is TRBV20-1; 12 bases are shared with TRBD2. The CDR3 totals 18 residues. Germline V CDR1 and CDR2: DFQATT, SNEGSKA (reference sequence). Trimming at V came to 3 bases and at J to 3 bases, leaving 12 bases not matched to a gene. Partial CDR3 DNA: TGCAGTGCTAGGATTCTAGAGACTAGCGGGAGCTTCTACAATGAG. Amino acid sequence: CSARILETSGSFYNE. The CDR3 as a whole reads CSARILETSGSFYNEQFF.

This clone was seen repeatedly, ten times or more. The CDR3 end falls 3 residues outside the read, so it is completed with the germline J gene. The rearrangement links TRBV20-1 to TRBJ2-4; TRBD2 matches at 7 bases. Germline lookup yields CDR1 DFQATT and CDR2 SNEGSKA (reference sequence). The length of the CDR3 is 16 residues. J was trimmed by 3 bases and V by 7 bases; bases with no gene match: 15. The sequenced part of the CDR3 DNA is TGCAGTGGCCAGATATACGGGGGGTTGGTCAAAAACATT. This codes for CSGQIYGGLVKNI. Given in full, the CDR3 is CSGQIYGGLVKNIQYF.

This clone was seen repeatedly, ten times or more. The sequenced fragment ends 3 residues before the CDR3 boundary, so the rest is inferred from the germline J gene. The genes are TRBV5-1 and TRBJ1-2, with TRBD1 matching 8 bases. The CDR3 consists of 14 residues. The germline CDR1 and CDR2 sequences are SGHRS and YFSETQ. The trim removed 7 bases at V and 2 bases at J, leaving 7 bases unmatched. The CDR3 is CASGLAGGNYGYTF. Partial CDR3 DNA: TGCGCCAGCGGCCTCGCAGGGGGCAACTATGGC.

This clone has a count of ten or more. The read gets to within 3 residues of the CDR3 end, and the germline J gene fills in the rest. The chain employs TRBV15 and TRBJ1-5, with a weak D call TRBD1 (6 bases). The CDR3 covers 15 residues. V shed 1 base and J shed 7 bases, with 14 bases lying between them. Germline CDR1 is LNHNV and CDR2 is YYDKDF (reference sequence). Partial CDR3 DNA: TGTGCCACCAGCAGAGTACAGGGCATAGGGCAGCCC. Its translation is CATSRVQGIGQP. The whole CDR3 protein is CATSRVQGIGQPQHF.

Ten or more counts support this clone. The sequenced fragment ends 3 residues before the CDR3 boundary, so the rest is inferred from the germline J gene. The chain uses TRBV28 and TRBJ2-7; tentatively, D is TRBD2 (5 bases). The CDR3 sequence is 14 residues long. V lost 5 bases to trimming and J lost 2 bases, with 13 bases between them. In germline, CDR1 is MDHEN, CDR2 SYDVKM. The CDR3 DNA, read in part, is TGTGCCAGCAGTAAGTCCCAGCGGACCTACGAG. Amino acid sequence: CASSKSQRTYE. The entire CDR3 protein is CASSKSQRTYEQYF.

This clone was found many times. The CDR3: CASSSGLAGGFGSTDTQYF. CDR3 DNA (partial): TGTGCCAGCAGTTCAGGACTAGCGGGAGGGTTCGGTAGTACAGATACG. This chain uses TRBV28 with TRBJ2-3; 15 positions agree with TRBD2. The read ends 3 residues shy of where the CDR3 ends; the end is completed using the germline J gene. The CDR3 has 19 amino acids. The germline V gene encodes CDR1 MDHEN and CDR2 SYDVKM. Losses at the gene ends were 4 bases for V and 3 bases for J; bases not matched to a gene: 11.

This clone showed up many times. The read falls 3 residues short of the CDR3 end, and the missing part is taken from the germline J gene. The rearrangement joins TRBV19 to TRBJ2-6; D is undetermined. The CDR3 has 18 amino acids. Germline V gene data show CDR1 as LNHDA and CDR2 as SQIVND (reference sequence). The ends were cut back, 0 bases at V and 0 bases at J, with 12 bases in the middle. The CDR3 DNA, read in part, is TGTGCCAGTAGTATAGATAGGGTGGAGTTCTCTGGGGCCAACGTC. This translates into CASSIDRVEFSGANV. The complete CDR3 protein is CASSIDRVEFSGANVLTF.

This clone was detected ten times or more. Read data end 3 residues before the CDR3 end; the end is taken from the germline J gene. The V gene is TRBV19, the J gene TRBJ2-3, with a tentative D call TRBD1 (5 bases). CDR1 and CDR2 from the germline V gene are LNHDA and SQIVND (reference sequence). The CDR3 spans 13 residues. Trimming left V 8 bases short and J 1 base short, with 10 bases between. Partial CDR3 DNA: TGTGCCAGTTCCTTCAGGGGCACAGATACG. The encoded protein is CASSFRGTDT. The whole CDR3 sequence reads CASSFRGTDTQYF.

This clone was seen ten or more times. Read coverage stops 3 residues before the CDR3 terminus; the germline J gene supplies the remainder. The V call is TRBV20-1, the J call TRBJ2-7, with TRBD1 identical over 9 bases. Per the germline V gene, CDR1 is DFQATT and CDR2 is SNEGSKA (reference sequence). Losses at the gene ends were 7 bases for V and 6 bases for J; bases not matched to a gene: 13. The length of the CDR3 is 14 residues. The CDR3 DNA, read in part, is TGCAGTGTAATCTGGCCGGGACAGGGTCGCGAG. Protein product: CSVIWPGQGRE. The whole CDR3 is CSVIWPGQGREQYF.

There are many counts of this clone. The read is 3 residues too short to cover the CDR3 end, so that end is filled in from the germline J gene. The chain employs TRBV18 and TRBJ2-1, with D hard to call. V lost 3 bases, J lost 8 bases, and 5 bases lay in between. This CDR3 has 11 amino acids. Germline V gene sequence: CDR1 KGHSH, CDR2 LQKENI. CDR3 bases read: TGTGCCAGCTCACCGAAGGATGAG. Protein: CASSPKDE. The CDR3 as a whole reads CASSPKDEQFF. Full variable domain (outside the CDR3, taken from reference TRBV18 and TRBJ2-1): NAGVMQNPRHLVRRRGQEARLRCSPMKGHSHVYWYRQLPEEGLKFMVYLQKENIIDESGMPKERFSAEFPKEGPSILRIQQVVRGDSAAYFCASSPKDEQFFGPGTRLTVL.

In this sample, this clone turned up many times. The DNA ends 3 residues before the CDR3 does, and the rest of the CDR3 is filled in from the germline J gene. The rearrangement uses TRBV2 and TRBJ2-1, with 9 bases identical to TRBD2. V shed 1 base and J 6 bases; nucleotides not matched to a gene: 7. The CDR3 runs 16 residues. CDR1 SNHLY and CDR2 FYNNEI come from the germline V gene. The CDR3 DNA, read in part, is TGTGCCAGCAGTGAAGAAGGACTAGCGCTTATCAATGAG. It encodes CASSEEGLALINE. The entire CDR3 reads CASSEEGLALINEQFF.

This clone has a count of ten or more. Sequencing ends 3 residues short of the CDR3 end; the germline J gene provides the rest. The chain has TRBV5-1 and TRBJ2-3, with D tentatively TRBD2 (7 bases). The CDR3 is 16 amino acids. Germline values: CDR1 SGHRS, CDR2 YFSETQ. The CDR3: CASSGGGLAPTMTQYF. The CDR3 bases that were read are TGCGCCAGCAGCGGGGGGGGGCTAGCGCCTACAATGACG.

This clone was observed many times. The CDR3 end lies 3 residues beyond the end of the read and is filled in from the germline J gene. The V and J genes are TRBV2 and TRBJ1-4; 8 nucleotides line up with TRBD1. The V gene end was trimmed by 4 bases and the J gene end by 2 bases; junction bases not matched to a gene: 15. This CDR3 is 19 amino acids long. Germline CDR1 is SNHLY and CDR2 is FYNNEI. The CDR3: CASSGRQGQGDRTNEKLFF. The CDR3 DNA, read in part, is TGTGCCAGCAGTGGAAGACAGGGGCAAGGGGATAGGACTAATGAAAAA. The whole variable domain, remainder taken from reference TRBV2 and TRBJ1-4, is EPEVTQTPSHQVTQMGQEVILRCVPISNHLYFYWYRQILGQKVEFLVSFYNNEISEKSEIFDDQFSVERPDGSNFTLKIRSTKLEDSAMYFCASSGRQGQGDRTNEKLFFGSGTQLSVL.

This clone was observed at least ten times. The read terminates 3 residues ahead of where the CDR3 ends, so the germline J gene completes it. This chain joins TRBV5-6 and TRBJ1-1; tentatively, D is TRBD1 (5 bases). Germline V gives CDR1 SGHDT, CDR2 YYEEEE. Between the trimmed V and J ends, which lost 0 bases and 5 bases, there was a span of 11 bases. The CDR3 extends over 14 amino acids. CDR3 DNA, as far as it was read: TGTGCCAGCAGCTTGGCGCGGGGGAGGACTGAA. It yields the protein CASSLARGRTE. The full CDR3 protein is CASSLARGRTEAFF.

This clone showed up many times. The CDR3 extends 3 residues past the end of the read, so its final part is completed from the germline J gene. The rearrangement joins TRBV2 to TRBJ2-3; 8 nucleotides align to TRBD2. Per germline, CDR1 SNHLY and CDR2 FYNNEI. The CDR3 totals 14 residues. CDR3 protein: CASSSGLASGAQYF. The DNA read from the CDR3 is TGTGCCAGCAGTTCCGGACTAGCCTCAGGGGCG.

This clone occurred many times. The read is 3 residues too short to cover the CDR3 end, so that end is filled in from the germline J gene. The V and J genes are TRBV11-2 and TRBJ2-2, with D perhaps matching TRBD2 (6 bases). CDR1 SGHAT and CDR2 FQNNGV come from the germline V gene. With 3 bases removed from V and 6 bases from J, the gap between germline ends came to 14 bases. This CDR3 region has 15 residues. This chain's CDR3 is CASSFIGSGSGELFF. Partial CDR3 DNA: TGTGCCAGCAGCTTTATCGGGAGCGGGTCCGGGGAG. Drawing the rest from reference TRBV11-2 and TRBJ2-2, the complete variable domain is EAGVAQSPRYKIIEKRQSVAFWCNPISGHATLYWYQQILGQGPKLLIQFQNNGVVDDSQLPKDRFSAERLKGVDSTLKIQPAKLEDSAVYLCASSFIGSGSGELFFGEGSRLTVL.

This clone was observed at least ten times. The read comes to an end 3 residues before the CDR3 does, leaving the germline J gene to fill in the end. The V call is TRBV7-2, the J call TRBJ2-2; 7 bases are shared with TRBD2. Trimming took 0 bases from V and 2 from J; bases not matched to a gene: 3. The CDR3 runs 16 residues. CDR1 is SGHTA and CDR2 is FQGNSA in the germline V gene. The covered CDR3 bases are TGTGCCAGCAGCTTAGCGTCTAGCGGAAACACCGGGGAG. This translates into CASSLASSGNTGE. The CDR3 in full is CASSLASSGNTGELFF. The full variable domain, its missing parts supplied by reference TRBV7-2 and TRBJ2-2, is GAGVSQSPSNKVTEKGKDVELRCDPISGHTALYWYRQSLGQGLEFLIYFQGNSAPDKSGLPSDRFSAERTGGSVSTLTIQRTQQEDSAVYLCASSLASSGNTGELFFGEGSRLTVL.

This clone was seen a few times. A much larger clone lies one base from this, so it may be a read error. The CDR3 goes on 3 residues after the read ends, and that part is filled in from the germline J gene. This rearrangement joins TRBV7-8 to TRBJ1-5; TRBD1 aligns across 8 bases. Trimming removed 3 bases from V and 2 bases from J; junction bases left unmatched: 0. From germline, CDR1 is SGHVS and CDR2 FQNEAQ. This CDR3 comprises 14 residues. Partial CDR3 DNA: TGTGCCAGCAGCTTGACAGGGGGCAATCAGCCC. Encoded protein: CASSLTGGNQP. The whole CDR3 reads CASSLTGGNQPQHF.

This clone has a count of ten or more. The missing CDR3 end, 3 residues past where the read stops, is filled in from the germline J gene. V and J are TRBV4-1 and TRBJ2-7; TRBD2 aligns across 9 bases. Germline loops: CDR1 MGHRA, CDR2 YSYEKL. Trimming cost V 7 bases and J 0 bases; bases outside gene matches: 10. This CDR3 has 16 residues. Incomplete CDR3 DNA: TGCGCCAGCACATCGAGCCCACTAGCGGGCTCCTACGAG. Protein sequence: CASTSSPLAGSYE. The full-length CDR3 reads as CASTSSPLAGSYEQYF.

This clone has at least ten counts. The read terminates 3 residues before the CDR3 end, so the remaining end is supplied by the germline J gene. The chain links TRBV24-1 to TRBJ1-4; no reliable D call. The CDR3 is 12 residues long. Germline CDR1 and CDR2: KGHDR and SFDVKD. CDR3 sequence: CATSDSTSGLFF. The CDR3 bases that were read are TGTGCCACCAGTGATTCGACTAGCGGA.

This clone was counted ten times or more. The read gets to within 3 residues of the CDR3 end, and the germline J gene fills in the rest. The genes are TRBV19 and TRBJ1-5; D not resolved. The germline V gene has CDR1 LNHDA and CDR2 SQIVND (reference sequence). Trimming pared 6 bases from V and 0 bases from J, leaving 12 bases between. This CDR3 is 15 amino acids long. CDR3 bases read: TGTGCCAGTAGCCCCTTCGGGTATAGCAATCAGCCC. The encoded protein is CASSPFGYSNQP. The CDR3 in full is CASSPFGYSNQPQHF.

In this sample, this clone turned up many times. The CDR3 here is CASSEARTGLFPGNTIYF. CDR3 DNA (partial): TGTGCCAGCAGTGAAGCGCGGACAGGGCTCTTTCCTGGAAACACC. This rearrangement joins TRBV6-1 to TRBJ1-3; 8 bases align to TRBD1. The missing CDR3 end, 3 residues past where the read stops, is filled in from the germline J gene. The CDR3 spans 18 residues. CDR1 and CDR2 (germline): MNHNS, SASEGT. The V and J ends lost 0 bases and 2 bases, in that order; junction bases with no gene match: 9.

At least ten counts were recorded for this clone. With the read ending 3 residues before the CDR3 end, the germline J gene is used to fill in that end. This sequence joins TRBV6-2 or TRBV6-3 and TRBJ2-1; 7 bases are shared with TRBD2. The length of the CDR3 is 16 residues. After removal of 6 bases from V and 4 bases from J, the junction contained 12 bases not matched to a gene. Germline CDR1 and CDR2: MNHEY and SVGEGT. The CDR3 loop is CASRIERGSGYNEQFF. The covered CDR3 bases are TGTGCCAGCAGAATCGAGCGGGGTTCGGGATACAATGAG.